This TCR beta chain is drawn from a study of low-dose radiotherapy and immunotherapy resistance in tumors. Study-wide background: For Cohort 1, fractions of 0.5 Gy were given every 2 weeks, reaching 6.5 Gy overall.

Gene-specific TRAV and TRBV primers were used for first-strand cDNA, covering alpha and beta chains. Using a constant-region primer together with a V-primer adapter, TCRs were subjected to around 20 PCR cycles of amplification. With in vitro transcription, the isolated mRNA was amplified. Each CDR3 protein is one row after TCRdb ran MiXCR on the reads. The sample comprises tens of thousands of distinct CDR3 sequences, under 30% of which are singletons, and roughly 5.6% rests with the top ten. This clonotype was found many times. As to time point: before trial treatment. Low-dose radiotherapy and low-dose cyclophosphamide, together with aspirin, ipilimumab and nivolumab, were given to donors. All eligible patients presented with advanced solid tumors that contained no tumor-infiltrating lymphocytes. The sequence was collected from a male donor with prostate cancer. Sequenced here: PBMCs, sampled before treatment.

The CDR3 here is CASTKGQGYSNQPQHF. The CDR3 nucleotides read TGTGCCAGCACGAAGGGACAGGGGTATAGCAATCAGCCCCAGCATTTT. The chain is built from TRBV28 and TRBJ1-5; 10 bases line up with TRBD1. Germline V gene data show CDR1 as MDHEN and CDR2 as SYDVKM. This CDR3 contains 16 residues. Losses at the gene ends were 7 bases for V and 0 bases for J; bases not matched to a gene: 6.